This paragraph covers one T cell receptor beta chain sequence. This record comes from a study of blood T cell repertoires in COVID-19. The data were produced by immunoSEQ multiplex PCR, yet TCRdb's version contains in-frame clones alone and is incomplete. This table has roughly 240,000 clones, around four fifths appearing once. Germline V CDR1 and CDR2: MDHEN, SYDVKM. This CDR3 contains 13 residues. The V end was cut by 6 bases, the J end by 0 bases, with 8 bases between. The rearrangement links TRBV28 to TRBJ1-1; D not resolved. The sequence came from an elderly woman with acute or convalescent COVID-19. Sequencing was performed on peripheral blood. The CDR3 nucleotides read TGTGCCAGCAGGCGGGAAGTGAACACTGAAGCTTTCTTT. It codes for CASRREVNTEAFF.